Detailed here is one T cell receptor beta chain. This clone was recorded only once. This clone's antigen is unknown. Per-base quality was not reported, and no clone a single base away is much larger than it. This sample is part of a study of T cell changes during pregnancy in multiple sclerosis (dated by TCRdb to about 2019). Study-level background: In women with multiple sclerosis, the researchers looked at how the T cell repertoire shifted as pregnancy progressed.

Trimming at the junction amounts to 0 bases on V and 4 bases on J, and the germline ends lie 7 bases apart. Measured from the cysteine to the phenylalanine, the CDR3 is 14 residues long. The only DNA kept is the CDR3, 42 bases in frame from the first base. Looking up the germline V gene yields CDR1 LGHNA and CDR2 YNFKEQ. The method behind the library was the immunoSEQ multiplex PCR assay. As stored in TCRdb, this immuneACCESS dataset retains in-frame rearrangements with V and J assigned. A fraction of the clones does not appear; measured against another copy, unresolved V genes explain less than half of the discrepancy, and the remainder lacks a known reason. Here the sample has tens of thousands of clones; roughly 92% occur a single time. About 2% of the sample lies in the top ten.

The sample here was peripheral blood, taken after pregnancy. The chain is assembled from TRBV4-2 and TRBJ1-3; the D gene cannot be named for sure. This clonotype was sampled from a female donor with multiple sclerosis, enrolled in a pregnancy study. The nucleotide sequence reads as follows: TGTGCCAGCAGCCAAGATCCGGGGGGAAACACCATATATTTT. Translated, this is CASSQDPGGNTIYF.